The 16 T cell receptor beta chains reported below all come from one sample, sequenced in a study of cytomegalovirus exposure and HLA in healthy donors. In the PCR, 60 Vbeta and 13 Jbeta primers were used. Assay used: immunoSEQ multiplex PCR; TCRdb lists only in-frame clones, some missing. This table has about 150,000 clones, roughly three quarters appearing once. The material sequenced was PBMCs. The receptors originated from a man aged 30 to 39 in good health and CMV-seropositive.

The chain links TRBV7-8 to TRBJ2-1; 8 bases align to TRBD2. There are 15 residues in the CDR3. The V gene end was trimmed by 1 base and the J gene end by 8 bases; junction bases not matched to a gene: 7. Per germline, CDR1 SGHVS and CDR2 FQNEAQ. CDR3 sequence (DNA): TGTGCCAGCAGCTTAGAAAGCGGGAGTGGGTATGAGCAGTTCTTC. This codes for CASSLESGSGYEQFF. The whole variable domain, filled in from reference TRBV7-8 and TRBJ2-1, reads GAGVSQSPRYKVAKRGQDVALRCDPISGHVSLFWYQQALGQGPEFLTYFQNEAQLDKSGLPSDRFFAERPEGSVSTLKIQRTQQEDSAVYLCASSLESGSGYEQFFGPGTRLTVL.

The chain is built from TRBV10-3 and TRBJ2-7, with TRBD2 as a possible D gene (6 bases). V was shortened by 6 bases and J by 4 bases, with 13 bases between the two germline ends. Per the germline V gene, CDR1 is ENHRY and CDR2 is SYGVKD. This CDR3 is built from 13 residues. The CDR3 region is CAISDGGLYEQYF. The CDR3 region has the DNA TGTGCCATCAGCGACGGGGGTTTGTACGAGCAGTACTTC.

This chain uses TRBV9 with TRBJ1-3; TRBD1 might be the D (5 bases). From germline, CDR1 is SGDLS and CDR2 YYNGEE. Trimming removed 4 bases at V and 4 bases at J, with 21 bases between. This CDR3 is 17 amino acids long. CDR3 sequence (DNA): TGTGCCAGCAGCACAAGTCCGGGACTCTTTCAGGGAAACACCATATATTTT. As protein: CASSTSPGLFQGNTIYF.

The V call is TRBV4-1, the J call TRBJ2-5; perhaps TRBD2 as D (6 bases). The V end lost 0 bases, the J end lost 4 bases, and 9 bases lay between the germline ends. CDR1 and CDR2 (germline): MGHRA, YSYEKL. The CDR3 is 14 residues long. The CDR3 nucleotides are TGCGCCAGCAGCCAAGATGGGGGGAGAGAGACCCAGTACTTC. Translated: CASSQDGGRETQYF.

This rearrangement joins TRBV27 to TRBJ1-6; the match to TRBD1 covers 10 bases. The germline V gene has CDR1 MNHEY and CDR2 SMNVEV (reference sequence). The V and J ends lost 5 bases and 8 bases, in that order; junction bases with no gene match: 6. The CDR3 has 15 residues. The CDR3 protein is CASSMDRGTDSPLHF. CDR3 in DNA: TGTGCCAGCAGTATGGACAGGGGGACGGATTCACCCCTCCACTTT.

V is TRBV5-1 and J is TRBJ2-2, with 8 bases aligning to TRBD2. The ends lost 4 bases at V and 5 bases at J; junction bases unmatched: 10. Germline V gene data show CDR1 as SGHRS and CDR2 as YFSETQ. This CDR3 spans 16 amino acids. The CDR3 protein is CASSPSGRAETGELFF. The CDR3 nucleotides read TGCGCCAGCAGCCCAAGCGGGAGAGCCGAAACCGGGGAGCTGTTTTTT. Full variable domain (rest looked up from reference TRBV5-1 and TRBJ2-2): KAGVTQTPRYLIKTRGQQVTLSCSPISGHRSVSWYQQTPGQGLQFLFEYFSETQRNKGNFPGRFSGRQFSNSRSEMNVSTLELGDSALYLCASSPSGRAETGELFFGEGSRLTVL.

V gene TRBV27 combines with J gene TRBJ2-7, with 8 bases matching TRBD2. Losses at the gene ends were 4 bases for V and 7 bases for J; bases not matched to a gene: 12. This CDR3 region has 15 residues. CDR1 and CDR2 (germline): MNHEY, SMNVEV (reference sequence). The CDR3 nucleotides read TGTGCCAGCAGTTCGACGGCCGGGGGGGCGAGGGAGCAGTACTTC. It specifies CASSSTAGGAREQYF.

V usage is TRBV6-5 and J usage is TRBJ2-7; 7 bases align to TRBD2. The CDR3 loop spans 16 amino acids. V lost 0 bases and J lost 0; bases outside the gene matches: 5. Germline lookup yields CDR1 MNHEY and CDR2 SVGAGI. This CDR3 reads CASSYSGEGPSYEQYF. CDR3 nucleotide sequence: TGTGCCAGCAGTTACTCTGGGGAGGGGCCCTCCTACGAGCAGTACTTC.

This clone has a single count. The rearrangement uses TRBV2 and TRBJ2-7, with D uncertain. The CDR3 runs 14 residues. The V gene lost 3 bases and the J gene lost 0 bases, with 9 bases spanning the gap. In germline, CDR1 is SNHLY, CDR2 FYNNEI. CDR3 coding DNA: TGTGCCAGCAGTGATTCCGGGTCCTCCTACGAGCAGTACTTC. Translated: CASSDSGSSYEQYF.

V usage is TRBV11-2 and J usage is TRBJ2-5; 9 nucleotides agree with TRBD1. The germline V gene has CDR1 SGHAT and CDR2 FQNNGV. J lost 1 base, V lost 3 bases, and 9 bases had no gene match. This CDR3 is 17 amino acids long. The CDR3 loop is CASSLDRGFAAQETQYF. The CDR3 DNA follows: TGTGCCAGCAGCTTGGACAGGGGTTTCGCCGCCCAAGAGACCCAGTACTTC.

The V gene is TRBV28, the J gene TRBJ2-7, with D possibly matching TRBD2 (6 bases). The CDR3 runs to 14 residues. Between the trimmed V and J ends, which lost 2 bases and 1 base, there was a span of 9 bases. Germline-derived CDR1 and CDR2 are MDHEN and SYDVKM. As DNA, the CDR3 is TGTGCCAGCAGTTTAGCGGGACGATCCTACGAGCAGTACTTC. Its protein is CASSLAGRSYEQYF.

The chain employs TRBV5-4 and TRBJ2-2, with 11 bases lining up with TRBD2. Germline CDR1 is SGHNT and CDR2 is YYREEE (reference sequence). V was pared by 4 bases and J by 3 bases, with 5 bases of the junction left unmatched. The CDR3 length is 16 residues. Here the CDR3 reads CASSQVGLADTGELFF. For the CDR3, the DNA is TGTGCCAGCAGCCAGGTGGGACTAGCGGACACCGGGGAGCTGTTTTTT.

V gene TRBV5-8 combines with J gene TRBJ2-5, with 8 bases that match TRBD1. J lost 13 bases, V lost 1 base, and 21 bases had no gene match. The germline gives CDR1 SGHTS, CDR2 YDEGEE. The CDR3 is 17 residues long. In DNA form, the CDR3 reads TGTGCCAGCAGCTTGACCCGGCAGGGGGCGAGTACCCGCGACCCGTACTTC. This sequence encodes CASSLTRQGASTRDPYF.

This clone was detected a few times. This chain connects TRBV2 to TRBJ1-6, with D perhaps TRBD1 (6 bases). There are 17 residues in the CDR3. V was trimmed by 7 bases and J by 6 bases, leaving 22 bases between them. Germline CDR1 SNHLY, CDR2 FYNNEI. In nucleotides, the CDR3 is TGTGCCAGCACCCCAGACCTCAGGGGTTACCTTAATTCACCCCTCCACTTT. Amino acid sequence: CASTPDLRGYLNSPLHF.

Here the CDR3 DNA reads TGTGCCAGCAGTGAAGGGACAGGGGATGAAAAACTGTTTTTT. This translates into CASSEGTGDEKLFF. The gene calls are TRBV2 and TRBJ1-4; 9 bases fit TRBD1. V shed 1 base and J 6 bases; nucleotides not matched to a gene: 0. Germline V gene data show CDR1 as SNHLY and CDR2 as FYNNEI. The length of the CDR3 is 14 residues.

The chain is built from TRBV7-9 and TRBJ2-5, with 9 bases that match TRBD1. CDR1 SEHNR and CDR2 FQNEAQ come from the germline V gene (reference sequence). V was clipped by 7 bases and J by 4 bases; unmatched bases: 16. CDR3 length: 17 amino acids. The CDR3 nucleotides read TGTGCCAGCACGCCTGGGGTGACAGGGGGATTTGCAGAGACCCAGTACTTC. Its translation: CASTPGVTGGFAETQYF.